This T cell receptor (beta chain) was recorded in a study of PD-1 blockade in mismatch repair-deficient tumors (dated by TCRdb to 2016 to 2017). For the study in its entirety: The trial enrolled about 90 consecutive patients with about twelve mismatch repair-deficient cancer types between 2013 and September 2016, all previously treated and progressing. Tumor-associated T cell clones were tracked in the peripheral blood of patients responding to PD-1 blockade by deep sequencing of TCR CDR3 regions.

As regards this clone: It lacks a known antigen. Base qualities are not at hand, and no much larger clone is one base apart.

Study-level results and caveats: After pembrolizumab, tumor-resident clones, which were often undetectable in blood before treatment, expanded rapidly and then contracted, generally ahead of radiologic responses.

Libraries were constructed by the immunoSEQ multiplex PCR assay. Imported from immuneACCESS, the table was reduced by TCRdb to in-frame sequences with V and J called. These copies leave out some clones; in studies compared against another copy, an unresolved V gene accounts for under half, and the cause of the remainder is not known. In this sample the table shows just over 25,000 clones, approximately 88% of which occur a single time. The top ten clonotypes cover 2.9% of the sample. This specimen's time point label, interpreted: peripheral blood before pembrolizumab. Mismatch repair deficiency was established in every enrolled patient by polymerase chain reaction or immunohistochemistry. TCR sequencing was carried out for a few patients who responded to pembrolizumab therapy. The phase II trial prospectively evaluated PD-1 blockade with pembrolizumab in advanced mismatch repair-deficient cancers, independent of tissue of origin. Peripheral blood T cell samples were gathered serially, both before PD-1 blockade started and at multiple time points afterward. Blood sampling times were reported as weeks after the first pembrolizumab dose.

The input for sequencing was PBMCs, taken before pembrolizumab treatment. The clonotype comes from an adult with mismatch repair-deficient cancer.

DNA sequence: TGTGCCAGTAAACCGGGTCCGTCAAATGTGGACCAGCATTTT. It translates to CASKPGPSNVDQHF. The sequence is built from TRBV19 and TRBJ1-5; no D gene is confidently identified. Including the terminal cysteine and phenylalanine, the CDR3 comprises 14 residues. The retained sequence is limited to the CDR3, 42 bases, with the frame set at the first base. Cut back by 7 bases and 12 bases, the V and J ends lie 22 bases apart. The CDR1 and CDR2 encoded by the germline V gene (reference sequence) are LNHDA and SQIVND.